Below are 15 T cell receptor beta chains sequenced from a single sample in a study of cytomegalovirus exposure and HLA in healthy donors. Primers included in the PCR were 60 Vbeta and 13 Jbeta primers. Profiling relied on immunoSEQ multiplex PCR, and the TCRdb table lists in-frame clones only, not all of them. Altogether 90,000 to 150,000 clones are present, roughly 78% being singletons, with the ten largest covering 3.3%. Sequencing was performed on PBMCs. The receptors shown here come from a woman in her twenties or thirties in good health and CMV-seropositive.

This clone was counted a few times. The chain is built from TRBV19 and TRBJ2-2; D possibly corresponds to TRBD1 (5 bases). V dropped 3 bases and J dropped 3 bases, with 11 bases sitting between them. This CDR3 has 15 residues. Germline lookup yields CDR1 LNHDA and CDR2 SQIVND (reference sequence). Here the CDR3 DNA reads TGTGCCAGTAGTATGTTGCCCAGGGACACCGGGGAGCTGTTTTTT. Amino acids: CASSMLPRDTGELFF. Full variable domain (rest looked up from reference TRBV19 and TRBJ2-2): DGGITQSPKYLFRKEGQNVTLSCEQNLNHDAMYWYRQDPGQGLRLIYYSQIVNDFQKGDIAEGYSVSREKKESFPLTVTSAQKNPTAFYLCASSMLPRDTGELFFGEGSRLTVL.

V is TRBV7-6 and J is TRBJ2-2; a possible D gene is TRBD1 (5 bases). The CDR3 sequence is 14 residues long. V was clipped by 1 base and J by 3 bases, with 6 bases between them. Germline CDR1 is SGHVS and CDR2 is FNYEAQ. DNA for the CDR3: TGTGCCAGCAGCTTAGGACAGTACACCGGGGAGCTGTTTTTT. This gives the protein CASSLGQYTGELFF.

DNA of the CDR3: TGCGCCAGCAGCTTCTGGACTAGCGGGGGGGCCGGGGAGCTGTTTTTT. This encodes CASSFWTSGGAGELFF. This chain links TRBV5-1 with TRBJ2-2, with 15 bases fitting TRBD2. V lost 2 bases and J lost 6; bases outside the gene matches: 2. The CDR3 totals 16 residues. Germline V gene data show CDR1 as SGHRS and CDR2 as YFSETQ. The full variable domain, rest sourced from reference TRBV5-1 and TRBJ2-2, is KAGVTQTPRYLIKTRGQQVTLSCSPISGHRSVSWYQQTPGQGLQFLFEYFSETQRNKGNFPGRFSGRQFSNSRSEMNVSTLELGDSALYLCASSFWTSGGAGELFFGEGSRLTVL.

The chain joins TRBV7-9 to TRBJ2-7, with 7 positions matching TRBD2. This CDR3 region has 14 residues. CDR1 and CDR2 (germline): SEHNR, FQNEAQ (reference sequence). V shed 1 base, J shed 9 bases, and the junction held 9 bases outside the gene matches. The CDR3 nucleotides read TGTGCCAGCAGCTTAGGACCGCAAGCGGGGTTGCAGTACTTC. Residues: CASSLGPQAGLQYF.

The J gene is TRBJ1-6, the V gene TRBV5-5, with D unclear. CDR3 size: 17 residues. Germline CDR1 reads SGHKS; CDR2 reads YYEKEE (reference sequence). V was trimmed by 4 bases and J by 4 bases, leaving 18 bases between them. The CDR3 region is CASSPPRVTSYNSPLHF. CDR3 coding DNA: TGTGCCAGCAGCCCCCCACGGGTTACCTCTTATAATTCACCCCTCCACTTT.

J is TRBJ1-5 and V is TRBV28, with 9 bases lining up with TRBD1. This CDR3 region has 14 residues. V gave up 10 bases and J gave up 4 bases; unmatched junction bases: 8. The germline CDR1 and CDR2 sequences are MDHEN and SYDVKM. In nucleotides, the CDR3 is TGTGCCATAAACAGGGGGCAGGCAAATCAGCCCCAGCATTTT. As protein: CAINRGQANQPQHF. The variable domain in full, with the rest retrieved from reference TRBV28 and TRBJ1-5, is DVKVTQSSRYLVKRTGEKVFLECVQDMDHENMFWYRQDPGLGLRLIYFSYDVKMKEKGDIPEGYSVSREKKERFSLILESASTNQTSMYLCAINRGQANQPQHFGDGTRLSIL.

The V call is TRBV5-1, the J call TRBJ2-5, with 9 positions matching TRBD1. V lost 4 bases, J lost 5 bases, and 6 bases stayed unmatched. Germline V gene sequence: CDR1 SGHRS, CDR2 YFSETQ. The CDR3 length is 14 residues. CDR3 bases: TGCGCCAGCAGCCCCGGACAGGGGTCGGAGACCCAGTACTTC. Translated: CASSPGQGSETQYF.

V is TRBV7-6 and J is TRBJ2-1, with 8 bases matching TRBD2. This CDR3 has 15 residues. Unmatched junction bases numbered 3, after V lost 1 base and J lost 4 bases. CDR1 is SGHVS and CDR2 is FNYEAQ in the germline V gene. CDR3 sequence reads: CASSLGLARYNEQFF. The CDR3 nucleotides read TGTGCCAGCAGCTTAGGACTAGCGCGGTACAATGAGCAGTTCTTC.

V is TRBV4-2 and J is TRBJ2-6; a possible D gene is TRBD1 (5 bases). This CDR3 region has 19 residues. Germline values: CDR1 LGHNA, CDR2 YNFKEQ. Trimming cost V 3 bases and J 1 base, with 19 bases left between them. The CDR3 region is CASSQATDFPASGANVLTF. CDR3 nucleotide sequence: TGTGCCAGCAGCCAGGCGACAGATTTCCCAGCTTCTGGGGCCAACGTCCTGACTTTC.

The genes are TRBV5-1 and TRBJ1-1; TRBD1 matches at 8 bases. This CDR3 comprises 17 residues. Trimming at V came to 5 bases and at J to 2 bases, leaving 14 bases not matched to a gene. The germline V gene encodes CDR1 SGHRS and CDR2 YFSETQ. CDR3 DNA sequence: TGCGCCAGCAGGTCCGGACAGGGAAGTTTCGGAAACACTGAAGCTTTCTTT. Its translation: CASRSGQGSFGNTEAFF.

The CDR3, as DNA: TGTGCCAGCAGTTTATGGGACAGGGGGCTAGGTCAGCCCCAGCATTTT. Its translation is CASSLWDRGLGQPQHF. V and J are TRBV7-8 and TRBJ1-5, with 12 bases lining up with TRBD1. Germline assignment: CDR1 SGHVS and CDR2 FQNEAQ. CDR3 length: 16 residues. J gave up 6 bases and V 6 bases, and 9 bases lay outside the gene matches. Based on the CDR3 plus reference TRBV7-8 and TRBJ1-5, the full variable domain is GAGVSQSPRYKVAKRGQDVALRCDPISGHVSLFWYQQALGQGPEFLTYFQNEAQLDKSGLPSDRFFAERPEGSVSTLKIQRTQQEDSAVYLCASSLWDRGLGQPQHFGDGTRLSIL.

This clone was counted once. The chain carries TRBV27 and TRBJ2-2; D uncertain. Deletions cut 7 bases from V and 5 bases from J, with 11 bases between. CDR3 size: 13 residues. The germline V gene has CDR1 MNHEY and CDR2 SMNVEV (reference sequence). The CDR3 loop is CASNGERTGELFF. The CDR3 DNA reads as TGTGCCAGCAATGGTGAGAGAACCGGGGAGCTGTTTTTT.

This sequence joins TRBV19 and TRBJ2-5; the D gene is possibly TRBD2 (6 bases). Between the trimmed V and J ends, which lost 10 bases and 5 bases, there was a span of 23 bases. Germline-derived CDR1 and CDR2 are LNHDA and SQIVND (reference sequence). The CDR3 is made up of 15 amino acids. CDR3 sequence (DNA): TGTGCCACTAGGCGGGGAGGAGGTTCCAAGGAGACCCAGTACTTC. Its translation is CATRRGGGSKETQYF.

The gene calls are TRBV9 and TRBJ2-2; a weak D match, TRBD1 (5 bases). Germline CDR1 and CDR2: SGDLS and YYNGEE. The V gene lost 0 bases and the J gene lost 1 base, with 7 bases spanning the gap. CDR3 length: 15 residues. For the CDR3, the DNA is TGTGCCAGCAGCGTAGGCACAGGGAACACCGGGGAGCTGTTTTTT. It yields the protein CASSVGTGNTGELFF.

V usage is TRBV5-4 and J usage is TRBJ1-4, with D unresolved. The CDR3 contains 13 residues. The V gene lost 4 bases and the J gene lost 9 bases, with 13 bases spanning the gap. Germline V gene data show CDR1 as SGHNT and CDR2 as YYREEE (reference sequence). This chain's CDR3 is CASSVEAAQKLFF. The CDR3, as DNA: TGTGCCAGCAGCGTTGAGGCGGCCCAAAAACTGTTTTTT.